This T cell receptor beta chain is from a study of blood T cells in healthy people across ages. In this sample, this clonotype turned up once. Its antigen is as yet unknown. Study results and caveats: Unsorted PBMC material precluded a definitive naive versus antigen-experienced comparison. Strong correlation existed between TCR beta diversity and naive T cell percentage. When one million T cells were used, diversity estimates were thought to be underestimates.

Then a second PCR, running roughly 7 to 11 cycles, was carried out with a sample-barcoded 5' primer and a J-beta primer mix. TCRdb called the 5' RACE reads again in MiXCR, with one record for every CDR3 protein. The repertoire includes about 2 million distinct CDR3 sequences, 40% to 55% of them detected once, and 2% to 2.5% sits in the top ten. The specimen sequenced was blood. The clonotype was recovered from a woman aged 40 to 49 in good health.

CDR3 DNA: TGTGCCAGCAGAGCGGGCGAAATTAGCACAGATACGCAGTATTTT. Encoded protein: CASRAGEISTDTQYF. The chain is built from TRBV6-2 or TRBV6-3 and TRBJ2-3, with D possibly TRBD2 on 6 matching bases. Trimming cost V 6 bases and J 0 bases, with 13 bases left between them. CDR1 is MNHEY and CDR2 is SVGEGT in the germline V gene. The CDR3 has 15 residues.